This T cell receptor (beta chain) derives from a study of vaccination and CD4 T cells after COVID-19. Study summary: Overlapping spike peptides of SARS-CoV-2, HCoV-NL63, HCoV-OC43 and HCoV-229E were used, and cells were stimulated with them.

In germline, CDR1 is SGHRS, CDR2 YFSETQ. This CDR3 has 15 amino acids. V was clipped by 0 bases and J by 1 base; unmatched bases: 3. The Oncomine TCR Beta short-read assay was applied to DNA of cultured CD4+ T cells. From the PCR reads, TCRdb called clonotypes with MiXCR, one entry per CDR3 protein. The table records 8,000 to 13,000 distinct CDR3 sequences, roughly 64% of them present only once. The treatment was: approximately nine-day PBMC culture with coronavirus spike peptide pools or control peptides (ViraFEST assay). The ViraFEST method relied on peptide pools to expand antigen-specific T cells, followed by TCR sequencing. Worth noting for this clonotype: Antigen unknown.

The chain joins TRBV5-1 to TRBJ1-1; 7 bases are shared with TRBD1. The TCR originated in a human donor who had recovered from COVID-19. The sequencing input was CD4+ T cells from blood, cultured in vitro. The CDR3 protein is CASSLGAGGNTEAFF. The DNA for the CDR3 is TGCGCCAGCAGCTTGGGTGCAGGGGGGAACACTGAAGCTTTCTTT. Supplemented by reference TRBV5-1 and TRBJ1-1, the full variable domain reads KAGVTQTPRYLIKTRGQQVTLSCSPISGHRSVSWYQQTPGQGLQFLFEYFSETQRNKGNFPGRFSGRQFSNSRSEMNVSTLELGDSALYLCASSLGAGGNTEAFFGQGTRLTVV.